The 17 T cell receptor beta chains in this list originate from one sample, sequenced in a study of somatic mutations in cytotoxic T cells in rheumatoid arthritis. Generated by immunoSEQ multiplex PCR, the TCRdb table keeps only in-frame clones and is missing some. The repertoire holds about 16,000 clones, with about 77% as singletons. Sequencing was performed on CD8+ T cells sorted from blood. Source of these receptors: an adult with rheumatoid arthritis.

The chain uses TRBV5-8 and TRBJ1-1; 9 bases match TRBD1. The V segment lost 3 bases and the J segment 1 base; nucleotides outside the gene matches: 7. CDR1 SGHTS and CDR2 YDEGEE come from the germline V gene. CDR3 length equals 16 residues. The CDR3 bases are TGTGCCAGCAGCTACCGGGACAGGGCGACGAACACTGAAGCTTTCTTT. Protein sequence: CASSYRDRATNTEAFF.

The chain combines TRBV6-5 with TRBJ2-5; tentatively, D is TRBD1 or TRBD2 (5 bases each). Germline assignment: CDR1 MNHEY and CDR2 SVGAGI. The CDR3 is 12 residues long. V dropped 8 bases and J dropped 5 bases, with 12 bases sitting between them. The DNA for the CDR3 is TGTGCCAGCTCCCAAGAGGGGGAGACCCAGTACTTC. Amino acids: CASSQEGETQYF.

This chain links TRBV7-9 with TRBJ2-1; D possibly corresponds to TRBD1 (8 bases). Trimming left V 1 base short and J 7 bases short, with 20 bases between. The CDR3 runs 17 residues. Germline assignment: CDR1 SEHNR and CDR2 FQNEAQ (reference sequence). This chain's CDR3 is CASSLVITGGGRNEQFF. The CDR3 bases are TGTGCCAGCAGCTTAGTAATTACAGGGGGGGGGAGGAATGAGCAGTTCTTC.

The chain links TRBV5-1 to TRBJ2-2; possible D gene TRBD1, 5 bases. Trimming removed 0 bases from V and 0 bases from J, with 9 bases in between. The CDR3 extends over 16 amino acids. The germline CDR1 and CDR2 sequences are SGHRS and YFSETQ. This CDR3 reads CASSLGSGPNTGELFF. The DNA of the CDR3 is TGCGCCAGCAGCTTGGGCTCAGGGCCGAACACCGGGGAGCTGTTTTTT.

The rearrangement links TRBV4-1 to TRBJ2-5; no definite D call. V was cut by 1 base and J by 1 base, with 10 bases left in between. Germline values: CDR1 MGHRA, CDR2 YSYEKL. The CDR3 sequence is 15 residues long. The CDR3 sequence: CASSQGLGPQETQYF. As DNA, the CDR3 is TGCGCCAGCAGCCAAGGACTTGGCCCCCAAGAGACCCAGTACTTC.

This chain uses TRBV14 with TRBJ1-5; the D is unclear. CDR3 length equals 17 residues. Looked up from germline, CDR1 is SGHDN and CDR2 is FVKESK. V lost 4 bases and J 3 bases, leaving 19 bases between the germline ends. In nucleotides, the CDR3 is TGTGCCAGCAGCCTCCTAGGTCGGTGGCGGGACAATCAGCCCCAGCATTTT. Amino acid sequence: CASSLLGRWRDNQPQHF.

The chain links TRBV7-9 to TRBJ2-7; D is perhaps TRBD1 or TRBD2 (5 bases each). This CDR3 spans 11 amino acids. The V and J ends lost 7 bases and 6 bases respectively, with 10 bases between them. CDR1 SEHNR and CDR2 FQNEAQ come from the germline V gene (reference sequence). CDR3: CASNEGREQYF. The DNA for the CDR3 is TGTGCCAGCAACGAGGGGCGCGAGCAGTACTTC.

This chain links TRBV2 with TRBJ2-3; tentative D call: TRBD2 (6 bases). The V end lost 11 bases, the J end lost 6 bases, and 21 bases lay between the germline ends. Germline lookup yields CDR1 SNHLY and CDR2 FYNNEI. CDR3 size: 14 residues. The CDR3 nucleotides read TGTGCCCAGATGACGGGAGTAACGTATGATACGCAGTATTTT. Its protein is CAQMTGVTYDTQYF.

The rearrangement uses TRBV27 and TRBJ2-2; maybe TRBD1 (6 bases). The V end lost 3 bases, the J end lost 2 bases, and 10 bases lay between the germline ends. There are 15 residues in the CDR3. Germline CDR1 and CDR2: MNHEY and SMNVEV (reference sequence). CDR3: CASSLVGANTGELFF. The CDR3, as DNA: TGTGCCAGCAGTTTGGTGGGGGCCAACACCGGGGAGCTGTTTTTT.

The rearrangement uses TRBV27 and TRBJ2-7, with D maybe TRBD1 (6 bases). The V and J ends lost 4 bases and 6 bases respectively, with 13 bases between them. In germline, CDR1 is MNHEY, CDR2 SMNVEV (reference sequence). The CDR3 is made up of 13 amino acids. CDR3 nucleotides: TGTGCCAGCAGTTCGTCAGGGGTGGGCGAGCAGTACTTC. It encodes CASSSSGVGEQYF.

This sequence joins TRBV6-1 and TRBJ2-3; D uncertain. The V and J ends lost 0 bases and 2 bases respectively, with 12 bases between them. Germline V gene sequence: CDR1 MNHNS, CDR2 SASEGT. This CDR3 region has 16 residues. DNA of the CDR3: TGTGCCAGCAGTGAAGCGCCCCCTGTCTACACAGATACGCAGTATTTT. It specifies CASSEAPPVYTDTQYF.

By frequency in the sample, this clone is medium-sized. The chain is built from TRBV7-8 and TRBJ2-6, with D uncertain. The CDR3 runs 15 residues. From germline, CDR1 is SGHVS and CDR2 FQNEAQ. The V gene lost 5 bases and the J gene lost 0 bases, with 8 bases spanning the gap. CDR3 sequence: CASSIVPSGANVLTF. CDR3 sequence (DNA): TGTGCCAGCAGCATAGTACCCTCTGGGGCCAACGTCCTGACTTTC. Based on the CDR3 plus reference TRBV7-8 and TRBJ2-6, the full variable domain is GAGVSQSPRYKVAKRGQDVALRCDPISGHVSLFWYQQALGQGPEFLTYFQNEAQLDKSGLPSDRFFAERPEGSVSTLKIQRTQQEDSAVYLCASSIVPSGANVLTFGAGSRLTVL.

The chain uses TRBV11-2 and TRBJ2-2; 8 nucleotides align to TRBD1. With V trimmed by 8 bases and J by 5 bases, 7 bases remained unmatched. CDR1 SGHAT and CDR2 FQNNGV come from the germline V gene. The CDR3 is made up of 14 amino acids. The CDR3 reads CASLSGGATGELFF. CDR3 DNA sequence: TGTGCCAGCCTGTCAGGGGGCGCGACCGGGGAGCTGTTTTTT.

As to this clone: At one end, the junction sequence differs from germline, possibly due to a read error. The genes are TRBV29-1 and TRBJ1-2; TRBD1 matches at 7 bases. Germline loops: CDR1 SQVTM, CDR2 ANQGSEA. This CDR3 is built from 14 residues. Written as DNA, the CDR3 is TGCAGCGTGGAAGACAGGGAGGAAAACTATGGCTACACCTTC. Residues: CSVEDREENYGYTF.

This sequence joins TRBV10-2 and TRBJ1-1, with no clear D. This CDR3 contains 11 residues. Germline assignment: CDR1 WSHSY and CDR2 SAAADI. The V gene lost 8 bases and the J gene lost 7 bases, with 11 bases spanning the gap. CDR3 amino acids: CASQTAFEAFF. The DNA for the CDR3 is TGCGCCAGCCAAACAGCATTTGAAGCTTTCTTT.

The chain carries TRBV6-5 and TRBJ1-6; D gene ambiguous. Germline lookup yields CDR1 MNHEY and CDR2 SVGAGI. Trimming left V 1 base short and J 12 bases short, with 16 bases between. The CDR3 sequence is 15 residues long. The CDR3: CASSYFRLKRLPLHF. CDR3 DNA: TGTGCCAGCAGTTACTTCCGTCTTAAACGATTACCCCTCCACTTT.

This clone showed up just once. At the DNA level, this CDR3 is encoded by other sequences in the same sample as well. This chain joins TRBV6-5 and TRBJ1-5; weak D call: TRBD1 (5 bases). V dropped 3 bases and J dropped 4 bases, with 7 bases sitting between them. The CDR3 has 13 residues. The germline V gene has CDR1 MNHEY and CDR2 SVGAGI. The CDR3 spells CASSYRGNQPQHF. The CDR3 region has the DNA TGTGCCAGCAGTTATCGGGGGAATCAGCCCCAGCATTTT.